A selection of T cell receptor beta chains follows, all from one sample in a study of T cells in localized non-small cell lung cancer. Profiled with immunoSEQ multiplex PCR; TCRdb holds only in-frame clones, not every one. The sample contains about 24,000 clones, approximately 91% of which appear only once. The material sequenced was peripheral blood, taken before any cancer treatment. Receptors originate from a man aged 35 to 70 with stage I squamous cell lung carcinoma. The CDR3 runs from the conserved cysteine through the conserved F or W. D genes are given only for firm matches. Size is stated for part of the rows, as once, few or many counts, or as a class when the clone is expanded.

>15|TRBJ2-3|.|TRBV7-3|.
CASSWQGISTDTQYF
TGTGCCAGCAGCTGGCAGGGCATTAGCACAGATACGCAGTATTTT
>15|TRBJ2-1|TRBD1|TRBV5-1|once
CASGPGQGAYNEQFF
TGCGCCAGCGGTCCGGGACAGGGAGCTTACAATGAGCAGTTCTTC
>16|TRBJ1-2|.|TRBV5-5|.
CASSLEGVVFNYGYTF
TGTGCCAGCAGCTTGGAAGGGGTTGTTTTCAACTATGGCTACACCTTC
>14|TRBJ2-7|.|TRBV15|.
CATSIAHNSYEQYF
TGTGCCACCAGCATCGCGCACAACTCCTACGAGCAGTACTTC
>13|TRBJ2-7|TRBD1|TRBV2|.
CASSVVRGYEQYF
TGTGCCAGCAGTGTAGTCAGGGGGTACGAGCAGTACTTC
>14|TRBJ2-1|TRBD2|TRBV2|.
CASSRTSGDNEQFF
TGTGCCAGCAGTCGGACTAGCGGTGACAATGAGCAGTTCTTC
>14|TRBJ2-5|.|TRBV5-6|once
CASSLGGYPETQYF
TGTGCCAGCAGCTTGGGGGGATATCCGGAGACCCAGTACTTC
>15|TRBJ2-3|.|TRBV18|.
CASSPQQEGTDTQYF
TGTGCCAGCTCACCACAACAGGAGGGCACAGATACGCAGTATTTT
>12|TRBJ1-5|.|TRBV29-1|.
CSVDPGNQPQHF
TGCAGCGTTGACCCAGGCAATCAGCCCCAGCATTTT
>15|TRBJ1-1|TRBD1|TRBV7-9|once
CASSDWTGGNTEAFF
TGTGCCAGCAGCGATTGGACAGGGGGGAACACTGAAGCTTTCTTT
>15|TRBJ2-7|.|TRBV29-1|.
CSVALKRNTKHEQYF
TGCAGCGTTGCCCTAAAGAGGAATACGAAGCACGAGCAGTACTTC